Sequencing of this TCR beta chain was carried out in a study of control samples from healthy donors and cancer patients. Sequenced by immunoSEQ multiplex PCR; TCRdb stores in-frame clones only, minus some. The data show 130,000 to 150,000 clones, roughly 94% seen once. V was trimmed by 5 bases and J by 4 bases, leaving 15 bases between them. Germline CDR1 is PRHDT and CDR2 is FYEKMQ (reference sequence). The CDR3 runs 14 residues. Sample: PBMCs. This TCR was sampled from a man aged 55 to 69 with colorectal cancer. V is TRBV13 and J is TRBJ2-7, with D perhaps TRBD1 (6 bases). Written as DNA, the CDR3 is TGTGCCAGCAGCACAGGGACGGTTGCGTACGAGCAGTACTTC. Protein sequence: CASSTGTVAYEQYF.